This T cell receptor (beta chain) appears in the sequencing data of a study of cytomegalovirus exposure and HLA in healthy donors. Looked up from germline, CDR1 is MNHNS and CDR2 is SASEGT. The V segment lost 8 bases and the J segment 4 bases; nucleotides outside the gene matches: 8. This CDR3 is built from 13 residues. Turning to this clone: Its target is unknown.

Study findings and constraints: In an earlier analysis, about 90% or about 30%: the productive usage of most TCR beta V segments. Among the most significant clusters, several appeared linked to common viral pathogens in a later analysis. In a later analysis, HLA-associated TCR beta chains were more clonally expanded than equally common others.

Primers included in the PCR were 60 Vbeta and 13 Jbeta primers. Profiling relied on immunoSEQ multiplex PCR, and the TCRdb table lists in-frame clones only, not all of them. The table shows 110,000 to 150,000 clones, with over 55% occurring only once. The sequencing input was PBMCs. This TCR derives from a man aged 40-50 years in good health and CMV-seronegative. This chain connects TRBV6-1 to TRBJ2-7; TRBD1 matches at 7 bases. The CDR3 nucleotides read TGTGCCAGCCTCGGGACAGCCACTTACGAGCAGTACTTC. This codes for CASLGTATYEQYF.